Presented here are 12 T cell receptor beta chains from one specimen sequenced in a study of spatial heterogeneity in lung cancer. The sample's time point: sample taken at primary tumor resection. Study findings and constraints: Counts of expanded alpha and beta TCRs within tumors tracked the tumor nonsynonymous mutation count.

Using its own MiXCR run on the 5' RACE reads, TCRdb lists one record per CDR3 protein. Seen here are some 100,000 distinct CDR3 sequences, around 4.3% observed once, and the top ten hold around 20%. Their antigens remain unidentified. The sample here was lung tumor tissue, taken at surgery. The source of these receptors is a male donor with early-stage non-small cell lung cancer.

This clonotype was seen ten or more times. V and J are TRBV2 and TRBJ2-7; possible D gene TRBD2, 5 bases. The CDR3 sequence is 13 residues long. Trimming shortened V by 10 bases and J by 6 bases, and 19 bases separated the two germline ends. Germline loops: CDR1 SNHLY, CDR2 FYNNEI. The CDR3 reads CATLGSGSSEQYF. CDR3 in DNA: TGTGCCACCCTCGGATCGGGGTCGAGCGAGCAGTACTTC.

This sequence joins TRBV5-6 and TRBJ2-4; D is ambiguous. CDR3 length: 19 amino acids. Germline V gene data show CDR1 as SGHDT and CDR2 as YYEEEE. Trimming left V 4 bases short and J 3 bases short, with 26 bases between. CDR3 nucleotides: TGTGCCAGCAGCAAGATTCCGGGTCCCCTAAACCCCGGCAAAAACATTCAGTACTTC. Its protein product is CASSKIPGPLNPGKNIQYF.

The CDR3 here is CASSLDSPSVDQPQHTGELFF. DNA for the CDR3: TGTGCCAGCAGTTTAGACTCTCCTAGTGTGGACCAACCTCAACACACCGGGGAGCTGTTTTTT. The V call is TRBV12-3 or TRBV12-4, the J call TRBJ2-2; D unclear. This CDR3 region has 21 residues. The germline V and J ends were trimmed by 1 base and 3 bases, with 27 bases remaining between them.

Ten or more counts support this clonotype. CDR3 in amino acids: CASSRVRTADKNIQYF. The CDR3 coding sequence is TGCGCCAGCAGCCGAGTCAGGACGGCTGACAAAAACATTCAGTACTTC. The genes are TRBV4-1 and TRBJ2-4, with D uncertain. Trimming stripped 4 bases from V and 3 bases from J, with 16 bases between. Germline V CDR1 and CDR2: MGHRA, YSYEKL. CDR3 length equals 16 residues.

This clonotype was counted ten times or more. CDR3 nucleotide sequence: TGCGCCAGCAGGGACATGAACACTGAAGCTTTCTTT. Translation: CASRDMNTEAFF. This sequence joins TRBV5-1 and TRBJ1-1, with D possibly being TRBD1 (5 bases). The germline CDR1 and CDR2 sequences are SGHRS and YFSETQ. V was shortened by 5 bases and J by 0 bases, with 5 bases between the two germline ends. This CDR3 is built from 12 residues.

This clonotype was seen at least ten times. The rearrangement joins TRBV28 to TRBJ1-1; 7 bases align to TRBD1. Germline V CDR1 and CDR2: MDHEN, SYDVKM. V dropped 5 bases and J dropped 3; count of bases not matched to a gene: 9. This CDR3 is 15 amino acids long. CDR3 sequence: CASSTEQGRYTEAFF. Here the CDR3 DNA reads TGTGCCAGCAGTACAGAACAGGGGCGCTACACTGAAGCTTTCTTT.

This clonotype appeared many times. This chain uses TRBV6-1 with TRBJ2-1, with no clear D. Trimming left V 3 bases short and J 4 bases short, with 10 bases between. Germline-derived CDR1 and CDR2 are MNHNS and SASEGT. The CDR3 sequence is 14 residues long. Here the CDR3 reads CASSESVYYNEQFF. CDR3 sequence (DNA): TGTGCCAGCAGTGAGTCGGTTTATTACAATGAGCAGTTCTTC.

This clonotype has ten or more counts. V is TRBV4-1 and J is TRBJ2-1; TRBD2 matches at 9 bases. Per germline, CDR1 MGHRA and CDR2 YSYEKL. CDR3 size: 15 residues. V shed 2 bases, J shed 5 bases, and the junction held 4 bases outside the gene matches. The CDR3 DNA is TGCGCCAGCAGCCAAAACCCTAGCGGGGACAATGAGCAGTTCTTC. It specifies CASSQNPSGDNEQFF.

The table lists this clonotype with many counts. J is TRBJ1-2 and V is TRBV7-2; no reliable D call. There are 14 residues in the CDR3. Germline V gives CDR1 SGHTA, CDR2 FQGNSA. Trimming shortened V by 1 base and J by 2 bases, and 8 bases separated the two germline ends. The CDR3 nucleotides are TGTGCCAGCAGCTTAGGATACAGAAACTATGGCTACACCTTC. Translated: CASSLGYRNYGYTF.

This clonotype was counted ten times or more. The chain is built from TRBV10-3 and TRBJ2-1; D is unresolved. V gave up 3 bases and J gave up 5 bases, with 17 bases separating them. The CDR3 is 16 residues long. CDR1 ENHRY and CDR2 SYGVKD come from the germline V gene. CDR3 sequence: CAISDPSDTTHNEQFF. CDR3 coding DNA: TGTGCCATCAGTGACCCCTCTGACACAACTCACAATGAGCAGTTCTTC.

This clonotype was counted at least ten times. The J gene is TRBJ2-1, the V gene TRBV27; D is possibly TRBD2 (5 bases). This CDR3 is built from 15 residues. The germline V and J ends were trimmed by 4 bases and 3 bases, with 13 bases remaining between them. Germline V gives CDR1 MNHEY, CDR2 SMNVEV (reference sequence). The CDR3 DNA follows: TGTGCCAGCAGTTATGGTCTAGCTGTCTACAATGAGCAGTTCTTC. It is translated as CASSYGLAVYNEQFF.

The J gene is TRBJ2-3, the V gene TRBV7-8; no reliable D call. The V gene lost 1 base and the J gene lost 1 base, with 6 bases spanning the gap. The germline CDR1 and CDR2 sequences are SGHVS and FQNEAQ. CDR3 length: 14 amino acids. The chain's CDR3 is CASSLGRRTDTQYF. Here the CDR3 DNA reads TGTGCCAGCAGCTTAGGGCGGCGCACAGATACGCAGTATTTT. The whole variable domain, remainder taken from reference TRBV7-8 and TRBJ2-3, is GAGVSQSPRYKVAKRGQDVALRCDPISGHVSLFWYQQALGQGPEFLTYFQNEAQLDKSGLPSDRFFAERPEGSVSTLKIQRTQQEDSAVYLCASSLGRRTDTQYFGPGTRLTVL.